This T cell receptor beta chain was documented in a study of T cells in localized non-small cell lung cancer. Study-wide points: Clonality peaked in uninvolved adjacent lung rather than tumor.

The table came from immunoSEQ multiplex PCR; TCRdb's copy has only in-frame clones and leaves some out. The sample yields about 41,000 clones, roughly 86% seen once. A note on this clone: The target antigen is unknown.

Trimming pared 4 bases from V and 7 bases from J, leaving 17 bases between. This CDR3 spans 15 amino acids. The germline gives CDR1 SNHLY, CDR2 FYNNEI. Sequencing used peripheral blood, obtained before any cancer treatment. The chain couples TRBV2 to TRBJ2-1; TRBD1 or TRBD2 may be the D gene (6 bases each). The receptor was derived from a woman between 18 and 55 years old with stage III lung adenocarcinoma. The chain's CDR3 is CASSVVGGHRNEQFF. In nucleotides, the CDR3 is TGTGCCAGCAGTGTTGTGGGGGGCCATCGGAATGAGCAGTTCTTC.